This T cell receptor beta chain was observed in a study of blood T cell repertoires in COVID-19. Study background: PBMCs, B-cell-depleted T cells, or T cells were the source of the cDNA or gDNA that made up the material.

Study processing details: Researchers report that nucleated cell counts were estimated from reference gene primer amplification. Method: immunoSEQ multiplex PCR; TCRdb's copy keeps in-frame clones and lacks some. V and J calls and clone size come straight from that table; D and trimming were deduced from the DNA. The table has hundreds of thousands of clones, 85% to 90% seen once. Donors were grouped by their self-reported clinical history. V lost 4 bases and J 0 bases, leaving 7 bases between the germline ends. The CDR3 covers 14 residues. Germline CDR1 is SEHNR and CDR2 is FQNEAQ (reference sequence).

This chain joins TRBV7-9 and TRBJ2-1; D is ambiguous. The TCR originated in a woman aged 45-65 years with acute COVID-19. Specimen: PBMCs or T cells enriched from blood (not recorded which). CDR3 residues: CASSSGASYNEQFF. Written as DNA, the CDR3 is TGTGCCAGCAGCTCGGGTGCCTCCTACAATGAGCAGTTCTTC.